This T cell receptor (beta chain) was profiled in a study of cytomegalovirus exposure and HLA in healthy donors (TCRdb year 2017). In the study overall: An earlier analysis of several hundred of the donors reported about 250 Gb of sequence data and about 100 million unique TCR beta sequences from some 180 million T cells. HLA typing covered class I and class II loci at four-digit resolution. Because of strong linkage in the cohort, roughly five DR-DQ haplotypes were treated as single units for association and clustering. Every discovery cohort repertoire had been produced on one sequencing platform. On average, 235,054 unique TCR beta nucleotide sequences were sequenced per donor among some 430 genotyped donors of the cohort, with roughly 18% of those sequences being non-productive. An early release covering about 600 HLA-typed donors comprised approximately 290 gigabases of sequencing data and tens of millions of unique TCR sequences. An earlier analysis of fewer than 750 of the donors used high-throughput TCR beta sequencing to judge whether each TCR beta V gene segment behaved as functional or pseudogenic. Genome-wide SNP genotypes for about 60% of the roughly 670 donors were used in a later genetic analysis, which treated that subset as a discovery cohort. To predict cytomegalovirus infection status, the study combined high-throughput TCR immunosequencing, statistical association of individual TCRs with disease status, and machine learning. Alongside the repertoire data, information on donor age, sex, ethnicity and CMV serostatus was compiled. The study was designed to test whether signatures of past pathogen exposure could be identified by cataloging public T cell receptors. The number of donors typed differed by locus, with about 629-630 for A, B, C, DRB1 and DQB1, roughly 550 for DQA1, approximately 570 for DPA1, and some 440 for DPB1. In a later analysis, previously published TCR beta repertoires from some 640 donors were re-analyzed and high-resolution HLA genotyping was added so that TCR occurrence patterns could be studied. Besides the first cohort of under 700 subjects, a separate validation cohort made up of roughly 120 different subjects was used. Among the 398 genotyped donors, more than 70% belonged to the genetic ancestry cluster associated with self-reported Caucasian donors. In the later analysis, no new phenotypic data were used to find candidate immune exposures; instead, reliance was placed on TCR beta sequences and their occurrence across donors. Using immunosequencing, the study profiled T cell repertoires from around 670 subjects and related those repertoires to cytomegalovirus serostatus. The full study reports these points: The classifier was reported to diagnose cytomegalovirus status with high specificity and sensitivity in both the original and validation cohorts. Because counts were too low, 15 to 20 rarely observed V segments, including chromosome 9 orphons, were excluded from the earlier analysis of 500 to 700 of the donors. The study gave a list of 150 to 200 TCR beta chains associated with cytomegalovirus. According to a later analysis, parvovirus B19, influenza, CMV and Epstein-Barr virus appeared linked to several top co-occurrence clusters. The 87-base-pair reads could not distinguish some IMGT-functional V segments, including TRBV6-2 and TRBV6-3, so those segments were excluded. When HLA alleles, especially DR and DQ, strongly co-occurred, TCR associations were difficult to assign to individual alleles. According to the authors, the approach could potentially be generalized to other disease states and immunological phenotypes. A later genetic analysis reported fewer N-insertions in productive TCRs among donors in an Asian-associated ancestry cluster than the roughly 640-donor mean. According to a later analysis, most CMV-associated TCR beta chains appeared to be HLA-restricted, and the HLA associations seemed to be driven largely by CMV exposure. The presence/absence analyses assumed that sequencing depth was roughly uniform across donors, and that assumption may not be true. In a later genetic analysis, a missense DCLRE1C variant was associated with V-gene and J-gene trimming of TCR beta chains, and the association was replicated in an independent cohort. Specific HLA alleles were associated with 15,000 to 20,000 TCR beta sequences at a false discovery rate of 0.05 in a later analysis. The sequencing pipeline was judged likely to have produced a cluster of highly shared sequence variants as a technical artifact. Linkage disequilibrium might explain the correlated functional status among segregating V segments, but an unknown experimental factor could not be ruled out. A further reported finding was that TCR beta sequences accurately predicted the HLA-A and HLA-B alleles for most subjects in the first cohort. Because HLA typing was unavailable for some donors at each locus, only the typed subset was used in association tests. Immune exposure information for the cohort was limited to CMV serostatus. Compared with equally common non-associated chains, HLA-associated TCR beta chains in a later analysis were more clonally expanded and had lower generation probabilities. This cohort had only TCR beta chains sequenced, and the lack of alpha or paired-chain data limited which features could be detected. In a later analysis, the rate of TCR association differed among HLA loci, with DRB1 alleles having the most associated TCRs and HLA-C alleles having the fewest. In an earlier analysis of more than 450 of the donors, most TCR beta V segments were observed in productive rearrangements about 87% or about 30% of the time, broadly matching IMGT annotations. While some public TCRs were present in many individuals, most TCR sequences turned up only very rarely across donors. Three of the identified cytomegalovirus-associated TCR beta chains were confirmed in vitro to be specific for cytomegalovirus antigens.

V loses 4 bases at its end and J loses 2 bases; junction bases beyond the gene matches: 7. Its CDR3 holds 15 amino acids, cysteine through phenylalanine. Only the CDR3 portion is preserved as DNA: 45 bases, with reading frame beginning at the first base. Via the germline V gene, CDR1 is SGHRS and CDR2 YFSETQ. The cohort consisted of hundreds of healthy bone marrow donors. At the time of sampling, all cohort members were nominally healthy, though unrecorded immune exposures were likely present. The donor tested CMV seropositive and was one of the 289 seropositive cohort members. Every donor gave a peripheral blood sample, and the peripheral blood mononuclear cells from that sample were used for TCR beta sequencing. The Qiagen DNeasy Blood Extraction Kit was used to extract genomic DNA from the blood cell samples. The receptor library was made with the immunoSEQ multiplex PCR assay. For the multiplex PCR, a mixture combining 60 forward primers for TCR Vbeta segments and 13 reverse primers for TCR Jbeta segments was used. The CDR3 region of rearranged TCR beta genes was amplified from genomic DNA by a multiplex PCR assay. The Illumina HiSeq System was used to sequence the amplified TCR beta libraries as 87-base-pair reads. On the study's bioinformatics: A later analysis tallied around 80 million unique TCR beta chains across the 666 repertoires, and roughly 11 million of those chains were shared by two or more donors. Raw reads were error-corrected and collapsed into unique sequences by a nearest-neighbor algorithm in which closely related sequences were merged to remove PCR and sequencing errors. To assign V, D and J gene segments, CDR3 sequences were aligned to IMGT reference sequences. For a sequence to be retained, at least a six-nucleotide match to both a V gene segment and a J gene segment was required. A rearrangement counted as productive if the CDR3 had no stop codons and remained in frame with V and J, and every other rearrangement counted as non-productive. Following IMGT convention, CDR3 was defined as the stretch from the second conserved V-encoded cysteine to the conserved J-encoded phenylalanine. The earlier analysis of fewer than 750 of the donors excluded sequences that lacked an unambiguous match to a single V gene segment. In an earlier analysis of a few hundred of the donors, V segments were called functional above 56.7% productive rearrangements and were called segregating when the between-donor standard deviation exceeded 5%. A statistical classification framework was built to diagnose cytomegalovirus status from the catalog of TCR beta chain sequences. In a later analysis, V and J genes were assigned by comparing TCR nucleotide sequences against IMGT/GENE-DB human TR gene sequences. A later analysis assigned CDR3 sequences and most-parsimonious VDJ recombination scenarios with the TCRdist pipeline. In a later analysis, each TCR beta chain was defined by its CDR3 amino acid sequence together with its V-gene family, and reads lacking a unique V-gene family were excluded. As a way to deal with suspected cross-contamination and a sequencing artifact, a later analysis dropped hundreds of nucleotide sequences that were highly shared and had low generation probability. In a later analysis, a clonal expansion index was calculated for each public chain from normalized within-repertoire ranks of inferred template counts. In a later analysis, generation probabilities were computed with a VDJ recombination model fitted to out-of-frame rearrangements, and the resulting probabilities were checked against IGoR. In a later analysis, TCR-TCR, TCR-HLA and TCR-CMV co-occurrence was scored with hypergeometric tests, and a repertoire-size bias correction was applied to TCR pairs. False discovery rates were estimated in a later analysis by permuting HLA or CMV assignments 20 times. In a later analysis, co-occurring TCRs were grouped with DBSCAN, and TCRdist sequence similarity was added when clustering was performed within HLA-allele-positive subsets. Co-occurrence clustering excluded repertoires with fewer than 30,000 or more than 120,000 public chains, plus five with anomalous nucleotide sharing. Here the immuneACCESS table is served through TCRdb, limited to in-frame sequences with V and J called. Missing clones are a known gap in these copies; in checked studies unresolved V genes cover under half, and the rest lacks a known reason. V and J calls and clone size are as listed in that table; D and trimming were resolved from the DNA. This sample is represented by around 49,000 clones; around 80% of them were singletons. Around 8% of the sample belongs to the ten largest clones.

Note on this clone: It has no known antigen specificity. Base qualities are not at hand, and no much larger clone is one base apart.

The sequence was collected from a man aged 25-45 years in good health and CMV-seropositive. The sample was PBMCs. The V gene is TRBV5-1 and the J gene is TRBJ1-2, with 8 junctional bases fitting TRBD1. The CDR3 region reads CASSQGQGVNYGYTF. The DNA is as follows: TGCGCCAGCAGCCAAGGACAGGGCGTAAACTATGGCTACACCTTC.